The 14 T cell receptor beta chains reported below all come from one sample, sequenced in a study of CD8 T cells in ankylosing spondylitis. Overall study results and limits: A TCR beta motif of eight or nine highly homologous variants seemed to mark ankylosing spondylitis blood.

TCRdb itself ran the 5' RACE reads through MiXCR, one entry per CDR3 protein. The sample holds some 700,000 distinct CDR3 sequences, around 17% seen once. These TCRs' antigens remain unknown. The sample consisted of blood, either unsorted or a sorted T cell fraction (not recorded which). These receptors all stem from a male donor with ankylosing spondylitis.

This clonotype was observed a few times. The chain joins TRBV20-1 to TRBJ1-4, with 8 nucleotides matching TRBD1. V was pared by 0 bases and J by 12 bases, with 9 bases of the junction left unmatched. CDR3 length: 14 residues. Germline-derived CDR1 and CDR2 are DFQATT and SNEGSKA (reference sequence). CDR3 nucleotide sequence: TGCAGTGCTAGAGATAGGACAGGGAAAGAGCAACTGTTTTTT. Translated: CSARDRTGKEQLFF.

This rearrangement joins TRBV5-1 to TRBJ1-2, with D unresolved. Germline loops: CDR1 SGHRS, CDR2 YFSETQ. The CDR3 is 14 residues long. V lost 0 bases to trimming and J lost 3 bases, with 9 bases between them. CDR3 DNA sequence: TGCGCCAGCAGCTTGGTTGACAACTACTATGGCTACACCTTC. Translation gives CASSLVDNYYGYTF.

The V gene is TRBV6-1, the J gene TRBJ2-1; TRBD1 matches at 10 bases. The CDR3 is 15 residues long. CDR1 and CDR2 from the germline V gene are MNHNS and SASEGT. The ends lost 5 bases at V and 7 bases at J; junction bases unmatched: 8. The CDR3 loop is CASSTPGTGENEQFF. The CDR3 DNA sequence: TGTGCCAGCAGTACACCCGGGACAGGGGAGAATGAGCAGTTCTTC.

This clonotype has only a few counts. The rearrangement uses TRBV4-3 and TRBJ1-5; tentatively, D is TRBD1 (6 bases). V dropped 4 bases and J dropped 5 bases, with 15 bases sitting between them. The CDR3 is 15 residues long. CDR1 is LGHNA and CDR2 is YSLEER in the germline V gene. Here the CDR3 reads CASSRYRAGDQPQHF. In DNA, the CDR3 is TGCGCCAGCAGCCGCTACAGGGCGGGGGATCAGCCCCAGCATTTT.

CDR3 sequence: CSASNLRGELFF. Here the CDR3 DNA reads TGCAGTGCTTCCAATCTCCGGGGGGAGCTGTTTTTT. The chain has TRBV20-1 and TRBJ2-2; D unclear. The length of the CDR3 is 12 residues. The germline V and J ends were trimmed by 5 bases and 8 bases, with 12 bases remaining between them. The germline V gene has CDR1 DFQATT and CDR2 SNEGSKA (reference sequence).

In its sample, this clonotype was seen a few times. The V call is TRBV20-1, the J call TRBJ2-1; tentative D call: TRBD1 (6 bases). V lost 5 bases and J 1 base, leaving 15 bases between the germline ends. Germline CDR1 DFQATT, CDR2 SNEGSKA (reference sequence). This CDR3 has 15 amino acids. The CDR3 nucleotides read TGCAGTGCTCGCAGGGGTGACGTTTCCTACAATGAGCAGTTCTTC. Translation: CSARRGDVSYNEQFF.

This chain links TRBV4-3 with TRBJ2-7; no definite D call. The V and J ends lost 0 bases and 2 bases respectively, with 11 bases between them. The CDR3 has 15 residues. Germline V gene lookup returns CDR1 LGHNA and CDR2 YSLEER. DNA for the CDR3: TGCGCCAGCAGCCAAGATTGGCTAGAACCCTACGAGCAGTACTTC. Translated, it gives CASSQDWLEPYEQYF.

This clonotype has only a few counts. The DNA of the CDR3 is TGTGCCAGCAGCGGGGGCACCCTAGGAAACACCATATATTTT. This translates into CASSGGTLGNTIYF. This rearrangement joins TRBV27 to TRBJ1-3, with TRBD1 as a possible D gene (6 bases). CDR1 is MNHEY, CDR2 SMNVEV, per germline (reference sequence). This CDR3 has 14 residues. The V and J ends lost 6 bases and 4 bases respectively, with 13 bases between them.

The chain couples TRBV7-2 to TRBJ2-5; D remains ambiguous. The length of the CDR3 is 15 residues. Trimming stripped 2 bases from V and 2 bases from J, with 12 bases between. Germline CDR1 reads SGHTA; CDR2 reads FQGNSA. The CDR3 loop reads CASSLIYGPQETQYF. The CDR3 region has the DNA TGTGCCAGCAGCTTAATCTATGGACCACAAGAGACCCAGTACTTC.

A note on this clonotype: A single base separates this from a much larger clone, so it may be a read error. CDR3 in amino acids: CASSEWTGELFF. CDR3 DNA sequence: TGTGCCAGCAGTGAATGGACCGGGGAGCTGTTTTTT. This chain joins TRBV25-1 and TRBJ2-2; D remains ambiguous. This CDR3 has 12 residues. The V gene lost 1 base and the J gene lost 5 bases, with 2 bases spanning the gap. The V gene's germline CDR1 is MGHDK and CDR2 SYGVNS. Variable domain in full (rest from reference TRBV25-1 and TRBJ2-2): EADIYQTPRYLVIGTGKKITLECSQTMGHDKMYWYQQDPGMELHLIHYSYGVNSTEKGDLSSESTVSRIRTEHFPLTLESARPSHTSQYLCASSEWTGELFFGEGSRLTVL.

For the CDR3, the DNA is TGTGCCAGCAGCCTGCGGTGGGGGGAAGACGGCACTGAAGCTTTCTTT. Residues: CASSLRWGEDGTEAFF. The rearrangement joins TRBV6-1 to TRBJ1-1; a weak D match, TRBD1 (5 bases). Germline V lookup: CDR1 MNHNS, CDR2 SASEGT. V lost 6 bases and J 4 bases, leaving 21 bases between the germline ends. This CDR3 spans 16 amino acids.

This clonotype was counted a few times. The chain is built from TRBV5-1 and TRBJ1-1, with TRBD1 as a possible D gene (6 bases). V was pared by 2 bases and J by 5 bases, with 19 bases between. The germline V gene has CDR1 SGHRS and CDR2 YFSETQ. CDR3 length equals 16 residues. The CDR3 bases are TGCGCCAGCAGCTTTGAGTCTGGAGGGGGGGAGACTGAAGCTTTCTTT. It encodes CASSFESGGGETEAFF.

The chain has TRBV5-6 and TRBJ2-7; D is possibly TRBD1 or TRBD2 (5 bases each). Trimming pared 2 bases from V and 3 bases from J, leaving 15 bases between. Germline values: CDR1 SGHDT, CDR2 YYEEEE. CDR3 length: 15 amino acids. The CDR3 sequence is CASSFRDPGGYEQYF. The CDR3 region has the DNA TGTGCCAGCAGCTTCCGGGACCCCGGAGGCTACGAGCAGTACTTC.

The chain combines TRBV15 with TRBJ1-5; no clear D gene. Germline V CDR1 and CDR2: LNHNV, YYDKDF (reference sequence). The CDR3 runs to 18 residues. Trimming removed 5 bases from V and 1 base from J, with 21 bases in between. CDR3 DNA: TGTGCCACCAGCCAGAGAGGGAGCCCCCGTATGAGCAATCAGCCCCAGCATTTT. This codes for CATSQRGSPRMSNQPQHF.